This TCR beta chain was obtained from a study of T-cell reconstitution after alpha-beta-depleted transplantation in children. Broader study findings: Where alpha-beta T cells came from about two months after transplant was reportedly several hundred expanded graft clones. A year had passed since transplant, and T-cell counts and diversity by then came mostly from newly produced T cells.

In this sample, this clonotype turned up a few times. Its antigen is still unknown. A library of TCRbeta sequences, prepared with unique molecular identifiers, was generated. Via MiXCR, TCRdb re-called the PCR reads, giving one row per CDR3 protein. The table lists around 490,000 distinct CDR3 sequences, 10% to 12% of them singletons, with around 13% in the top ten. V was clipped by 3 bases and J by 6 bases; unmatched bases: 8. The CDR3 loop spans 15 amino acids. The germline CDR1 and CDR2 sequences are LGHNA and YSLEER. This sequence originates from a female patient aged 2-15 years who had a stem cell transplant for aplastic anemia, so the T cells may come from the graft donor. Sequenced material: PBMCs, mostly from graft donor cells, taken 180 days after TCRalphabeta/CD19-depleted stem cell transplant. The chain has TRBV4-3 and TRBJ1-2; 9 bases match TRBD1. The CDR3 reads CASSQVGTGKNGYTF. The CDR3 DNA follows: TGCGCCAGCAGCCAGGTGGGGACAGGGAAGAATGGCTACACCTTC.